The 18 T cell receptor beta chains below come from one sample, sequenced in a study of blood T cells in healthy people across ages. A sample-barcoded 5' primer and a J-beta primer mix were used in a second PCR of roughly 7 to 12 cycles. TCRdb ran MiXCR on the 5' RACE reads and lists one entry per CDR3 protein. Seen here are under 800,000 distinct CDR3 sequences, 20% to 25% observed once, and the top ten hold 3% to 4%. Source material: blood. These receptors came from a man in his 70s in good health.

This clonotype has more than one count but fewer than ten. V gene TRBV28 combines with J gene TRBJ2-7; D is tentatively TRBD1 or TRBD2 (5 bases each). The V end was cut by 2 bases, the J end by 4 bases, with 12 bases between. Germline V gene data show CDR1 as MDHEN and CDR2 as SYDVKM. The CDR3 is 14 amino acids. DNA of the CDR3: TGTGCCAGCAGTTTAGCCAGGGAGCGTTACGAGCAGTACTTC. This translates into CASSLARERYEQYF.

V usage is TRBV3-1 and J usage is TRBJ1-2; 10 nucleotides agree with TRBD1. The junction had 6 bases not matched to a gene; V was cut back by 3 bases and J by 5 bases. CDR1 is LGHDT, CDR2 YNNKEL, per germline (reference sequence). CDR3 length: 15 amino acids. CDR3 sequence reads: CASSQQPGQGYGYTF. The CDR3 DNA sequence: TGTGCCAGCAGCCAGCAGCCGGGACAGGGGTATGGCTACACCTTC.

The chain couples TRBV15 to TRBJ1-5; 10 nucleotides line up with TRBD1. The CDR3 is made up of 16 amino acids. Looked up from germline, CDR1 is LNHNV and CDR2 is YYDKDF (reference sequence). Unmatched junction bases numbered 10, after V lost 5 bases and J lost 6 bases. CDR3 DNA: TGTGCCACCAGCTCCGGGACAGGGGAAACAACTCAGCCCCAGCATTTT. It translates to CATSSGTGETTQPQHF.

This sequence joins TRBV28 and TRBJ2-2, with 10 bases that match TRBD1. J lost 4 bases, V lost 5 bases, and 7 bases had no gene match. This CDR3 spans 16 amino acids. Germline V gene lookup returns CDR1 MDHEN and CDR2 SYDVKM. The DNA of the CDR3 is TGTGCCAGCAGTGGAGAGGACAGGGGGGGCACCGGGGAGCTGTTTTTT. Protein sequence: CASSGEDRGGTGELFF.

This clonotype was found once. The rearrangement uses TRBV5-6 and TRBJ2-5; 15 bases are a match to TRBD2. The end of the DNA aligns better with TRBJ2-1, so the J call may be wrong. The CDR3 covers 16 residues. Germline CDR1 reads SGHDT; CDR2 reads YYEEEE. The CDR3 spells CASSPLGLAGGYEQFF. For the CDR3, the DNA is TGTGCCAGCAGCCCACTGGGACTAGCGGGGGGCTATGAGCAGTTCTTC.

The chain carries TRBV7-2 and TRBJ2-5, with 7 bases lining up with TRBD2. The CDR3 totals 15 residues. Per the germline V gene, CDR1 is SGHTA and CDR2 is FQGNSA. V lost 0 bases and J lost 4; bases outside the gene matches: 5. CDR3 sequence reads: CASSLAREWAETQYF. CDR3 DNA: TGTGCCAGCAGCTTAGCGCGGGAGTGGGCAGAGACCCAGTACTTC.

This chain joins TRBV28 and TRBJ2-5, with D unresolved. The J call is uncertain, as TRBJ2-7 better fits the DNA end. The CDR3 consists of 12 residues. Germline-derived CDR1 and CDR2 are MDHEN and SYDVKM. CDR3 region: CASSSPAAEQYF. In DNA, the CDR3 is TGTGCCAGCAGTTCCCCAGCCGCCGAGCAGTACTTC.

In this sample, this clonotype turned up once. V and J are TRBV28 and TRBJ1-5; 8 nucleotides agree with TRBD1. Germline trimming cut 4 bases from V and 4 bases from J; bases unmatched to any gene: 6. The CDR3 runs 15 residues. Germline V gives CDR1 MDHEN, CDR2 SYDVKM. The chain's CDR3 is CASSSSGTGNQPQHF. The CDR3 DNA reads TGTGCCAGCAGTTCCTCTGGGACAGGTAATCAGCCCCAGCATTTT.

This clonotype was seen a handful of times. This rearrangement joins TRBV5-1 to TRBJ2-2; maybe TRBD2 (5 bases). The CDR3 spans 16 residues. Germline CDR1 and CDR2: SGHRS and YFSETQ. Trimming took off 0 bases at V and 0 bases at J, with 9 bases between the two ends. CDR3 nucleotide sequence: TGCGCCAGCAGCTTGGCGATTAGCGCGAACACCGGGGAGCTGTTTTTT. It encodes CASSLAISANTGELFF.

This clonotype appeared a few times. The CDR3 DNA follows: TGTGCCAGCAGCTTAGTAGGCGGGCAAAAATCCAATGAGCAGTTCTTC. Protein product: CASSLVGGQKSNEQFF. The V gene is TRBV7-2, the J gene TRBJ2-1, with D possibly matching TRBD2 (5 bases). Trimming removed 1 base from V and 6 bases from J, with 16 bases in between. Germline loops: CDR1 SGHTA, CDR2 FQGNSA. CDR3 length equals 16 residues.

This clonotype was seen ten or more times. This chain joins TRBV20-1 and TRBJ1-4; D is perhaps TRBD1 (5 bases). CDR3 length: 14 residues. CDR1 is DFQATT and CDR2 is SNEGSKA in the germline V gene (reference sequence). The V end was cut by 6 bases, the J end by 8 bases, with 19 bases between. CDR3 in amino acids: CSAAPGTLGEKLFF. Here the CDR3 DNA reads TGCAGTGCAGCGCCCGGGACCCTTGGGGAAAAACTGTTTTTT.

This rearrangement joins TRBV7-9 to TRBJ1-4, with D unclear. The CDR3 has 15 residues. Between the trimmed V and J ends, which lost 1 base and 4 bases, there was a span of 10 bases. The germline V gene has CDR1 SEHNR and CDR2 FQNEAQ (reference sequence). This chain's CDR3 is CASSLVTVYNEKLFF. CDR3 coding DNA: TGTGCCAGCAGCTTAGTTACAGTCTATAATGAAAAACTGTTTTTT.

J is TRBJ2-1 and V is TRBV7-3; TRBD2 matches at 12 bases. V trimming: 1 base; J trimming: 4 bases; junction bases outside the gene matches: 11. This CDR3 is built from 19 residues. Germline V gene data show CDR1 as SGHTA and CDR2 as FQGTGA. CDR3 DNA: TGTGCCAGCAGCTTAAATCCCCAACTAGCGGGAGGTTCGTACAATGAGCAGTTCTTC. Protein product: CASSLNPQLAGGSYNEQFF.

The V call is TRBV5-5, the J call TRBJ2-2; 8 nucleotides align to TRBD2. Germline V gene lookup returns CDR1 SGHKS and CDR2 YYEKEE (reference sequence). The CDR3 extends over 15 amino acids. The ends lost 5 bases at V and 4 bases at J; junction bases unmatched: 7. The DNA of the CDR3 is TGTGCCAGCAGTGGGGTAGCGGGATTCACCGGGGAGCTGTTTTTT. Encoded protein: CASSGVAGFTGELFF.

This clonotype was seen only a few times. This rearrangement joins TRBV5-1 to TRBJ1-5; TRBD1 matches at 7 bases. CDR1 and CDR2 (germline): SGHRS, YFSETQ. Trimming cost V 0 bases and J 7 bases; bases outside gene matches: 10. This CDR3 has 16 residues. CDR3 loop: CASSLERTGERQPQHF. CDR3 bases: TGCGCCAGCAGCTTGGAAAGGACAGGAGAGCGACAGCCCCAGCATTTT.

The chain links TRBV2 to TRBJ1-1, with D unclear. This CDR3 contains 13 residues. The V gene's germline CDR1 is SNHLY and CDR2 FYNNEI. V was trimmed by 4 bases and J by 2 bases, leaving 8 bases between them. CDR3 DNA sequence: TGTGCCAGCAGTGTGGACCCTAACACTGAAGCTTTCTTT. Translating it yields CASSVDPNTEAFF.

This clonotype was detected ten times or more. This CDR3 reads CSVEAATTYNEQFF. As DNA, the CDR3 is TGCAGCGTTGAAGCGGCCACAACCTACAATGAGCAGTTCTTC. V and J are TRBV29-1 and TRBJ2-1; unclear D gene. The ends were cut back, 1 base at V and 2 bases at J, with 9 bases in the middle. CDR3 length: 14 residues. Germline-derived CDR1 and CDR2 are SQVTM and ANQGSEA.

This clonotype was detected ten times or more. The gene calls are TRBV27 and TRBJ2-7; 7 bases map to TRBD2. This CDR3 contains 14 residues. Germline V gene sequence: CDR1 MNHEY, CDR2 SMNVEV (reference sequence). V trimming: 2 bases; J trimming: 1 base; junction bases outside the gene matches: 2. The CDR3 loop reads CASSLREGSYEQYF. The CDR3 DNA follows: TGTGCCAGCAGTTTAAGGGAGGGATCCTACGAGCAGTACTTC.